This T cell receptor (beta chain) was recorded in a study of blood T cell repertoires in COVID-19. Source study methods: Researchers report that nucleated cell counts were estimated from reference gene primer amplification. Repertoires were generated with immunoSEQ multiplex PCR, while TCRdb's copy carries only in-frame clones and drops some. V, J and clone size derive from that table, while D and trimming were established from the DNA sequence. The sample has approximately 300,000 clones, more than 80% seen once. Followed longitudinally, the Seattle patients had been enrolled during active infection. The V gene's germline CDR1 is SQVTM and CDR2 ANQGSEA. CDR3 length: 17 amino acids. Between the trimmed V and J ends, which lost 4 bases and 5 bases, there was a span of 26 bases.

The sample taken for sequencing was peripheral blood. This sequence was found in a woman aged 30 to 39 with COVID-19, enrolled during active disease. The V and J genes are TRBV29-1 and TRBJ1-2, with D possibly being TRBD1 (6 bases). The CDR3 here is CSVGSRGRGLREYGYTF. CDR3 sequence (DNA): TGCAGCGTTGGCAGTAGGGGAAGGGGGTTGCGGGAGTATGGCTACACCTTC.